One and the same sample provided the 28 T cell receptor beta chains below, sequenced in a study of blood T cell repertoires in COVID-19. Data came from immunoSEQ multiplex PCR; TCRdb stores just in-frame clones and leaves some out. The sample includes about 280,000 clones, around 84% seen only once; the top ten take 2.5% to 3%. The sample taken for sequencing was PBMCs or T cells enriched from blood (not recorded which). The receptors originated from a woman between 50 and 59 years old who had recovered from COVID-19.

The genes are TRBV28 and TRBJ2-7; TRBD2 aligns across 8 bases. J gave up 4 bases and V 5 bases, and 10 bases lay outside the gene matches. The germline gives CDR1 MDHEN, CDR2 SYDVKM. This CDR3 spans 15 amino acids. The DNA of the CDR3 is TGTGCCAGCAGTACCCCAGCGACTAGCGCATACGAGCAGTACTTC. Its translation is CASSTPATSAYEQYF. The full variable domain, with the rest looked up from reference TRBV28 and TRBJ2-7, is DVKVTQSSRYLVKRTGEKVFLECVQDMDHENMFWYRQDPGLGLRLIYFSYDVKMKEKGDIPEGYSVSREKKERFSLILESASTNQTSMYLCASSTPATSAYEQYFGPGTRLTVT.

The chain links TRBV28 to TRBJ1-6; unclear D gene. CDR1 MDHEN and CDR2 SYDVKM come from the germline V gene. The ends were cut back, 5 bases at V and 5 bases at J, with 10 bases in the middle. The CDR3 extends over 14 amino acids. Here the CDR3 reads CASSTDGDNSPLHF. The CDR3 coding sequence is TGTGCCAGCAGTACCGACGGGGATAATTCACCCCTCCACTTT. The variable domain in full, with the rest retrieved from reference TRBV28 and TRBJ1-6, is DVKVTQSSRYLVKRTGEKVFLECVQDMDHENMFWYRQDPGLGLRLIYFSYDVKMKEKGDIPEGYSVSREKKERFSLILESASTNQTSMYLCASSTDGDNSPLHFGNGTRLTVT.

The chain links TRBV7-9 to TRBJ2-3; TRBD2 aligns across 7 bases. The CDR3 covers 17 residues. With V trimmed by 0 bases and J by 2 bases, 8 bases remained unmatched. CDR1 and CDR2 (germline): SEHNR, FQNEAQ (reference sequence). This chain's CDR3 is CASSLADPSGYTDTQYF. DNA of the CDR3: TGTGCCAGCAGCTTAGCGGATCCTAGCGGCTACACAGATACGCAGTATTTT.

The chain couples TRBV13 to TRBJ2-2, with D tentatively TRBD1 (5 bases). This CDR3 is 15 amino acids long. CDR1 and CDR2 (germline): PRHDT, FYEKMQ (reference sequence). V lost 0 bases and J lost 2, with 7 bases in between. CDR3 protein: CASSLGQGNTGELFF. The CDR3 DNA reads TGTGCCAGCAGCTTAGGGCAGGGAAACACCGGGGAGCTGTTTTTT.

The chain is built from TRBV4-1 and TRBJ1-3, with TRBD1 as a possible D gene (5 bases). This CDR3 is 16 amino acids long. The germline V gene has CDR1 MGHRA and CDR2 YSYEKL. Deletions cut 4 bases from V and 0 bases from J, with 13 bases between. The CDR3 DNA follows: TGCGCCAGCAGCCGCGAGCGGGGGACCTCTGGAAACACCATATATTTT. Its protein product is CASSRERGTSGNTIYF.

CDR3 region: CASRQGLDGYTF. The CDR3 region has the DNA TGTGCCAGTCGACAGGGCTTGGATGGCTACACCTTC. V gene TRBV19 combines with J gene TRBJ1-2; TRBD1 matches at 7 bases. Trimming at V came to 8 bases and at J to 6 bases, leaving 6 bases not matched to a gene. The CDR3 runs to 12 residues. The germline V gene encodes CDR1 LNHDA and CDR2 SQIVND (reference sequence).

The chain joins TRBV19 to TRBJ1-5; 7 positions match TRBD1. This CDR3 contains 15 residues. Germline CDR1 is LNHDA and CDR2 is SQIVND (reference sequence). Germline trimming cut 8 bases from V and 0 bases from J; bases unmatched to any gene: 7. The CDR3 DNA sequence: TGTGCCAGTCGAATACAGGGGCCTAGCAATCAGCCCCAGCATTTT. Its translation: CASRIQGPSNQPQHF.

The gene calls are TRBV11-2 and TRBJ2-5, with D perhaps matching TRBD2 (5 bases). CDR3 length: 13 residues. The V gene lost 6 bases and the J gene lost 2 bases, with 10 bases spanning the gap. Germline V gives CDR1 SGHAT, CDR2 FQNNGV. The CDR3: CASRSGIQETQYF. The CDR3 DNA is TGTGCCAGCAGGAGCGGAATACAAGAGACCCAGTACTTC.

V usage is TRBV7-3 and J usage is TRBJ1-1, with TRBD1 identical over 8 bases. CDR1 and CDR2 (germline): SGHTA, FQGTGA. This CDR3 comprises 14 residues. V was pared by 4 bases and J by 2 bases, with 3 bases of the junction left unmatched. The CDR3 DNA reads TGTGCCAGCAGCTCAGGGGGCCCAAACACTGAAGCTTTCTTT. It specifies CASSSGGPNTEAFF.

The chain uses TRBV29-1 and TRBJ1-3, with a possible D match to TRBD1 (5 bases). Germline CDR1 and CDR2: SQVTM and ANQGSEA. This CDR3 is built from 14 residues. Between the trimmed V and J ends, which lost 2 bases and 4 bases, there was a span of 12 bases. The CDR3 here is CSVERVPGGNTIYF. DNA for the CDR3: TGCAGCGTTGAACGTGTGCCAGGGGGAAACACCATATATTTT.

The chain has TRBV30 and TRBJ2-2, with TRBD2 identical over 7 bases. CDR1 and CDR2 (germline): GTSNPN, SVGIG (reference sequence). The CDR3 has 18 amino acids. Trimming took 3 bases from V and 4 from J; bases not matched to a gene: 17. The CDR3 sequence: CAWRTSGLGRRITGELFF. CDR3 nucleotide sequence: TGTGCCTGGAGGACCTCCGGACTAGGGCGCAGGATCACCGGGGAGCTGTTTTTT.

The chain is built from TRBV20-1 and TRBJ1-4; 7 bases agree with TRBD1. Germline lookup yields CDR1 DFQATT and CDR2 SNEGSKA (reference sequence). The trim removed 3 bases at V and 3 bases at J, leaving 10 bases unmatched. The CDR3 sequence is 16 residues long. The CDR3 loop is CSASMTGRRANEKLFF. The CDR3 nucleotides read TGCAGTGCTAGTATGACAGGGAGGAGGGCTAATGAAAAACTGTTTTTT.

The chain combines TRBV5-1 with TRBJ1-6, with a possible D match to TRBD1 (6 bases). The CDR3 sequence is 13 residues long. Germline V gene data show CDR1 as SGHRS and CDR2 as YFSETQ. With 5 bases removed from V and 7 bases from J, the gap between germline ends came to 10 bases. Here the CDR3 DNA reads TGCGCCAGCAGGGACAGCGAGAATTCACCCCTCCACTTT. It translates to CASRDSENSPLHF. The full variable domain, with the rest looked up from reference TRBV5-1 and TRBJ1-6, is KAGVTQTPRYLIKTRGQQVTLSCSPISGHRSVSWYQQTPGQGLQFLFEYFSETQRNKGNFPGRFSGRQFSNSRSEMNVSTLELGDSALYLCASRDSENSPLHFGNGTRLTVT.

This clone was seen once. V usage is TRBV4-1 and J usage is TRBJ2-3; a weak D match, TRBD1 (6 bases). The V end was cut by 1 base, the J end by 3 bases, with 11 bases between. Per the germline V gene, CDR1 is MGHRA and CDR2 is YSYEKL. The CDR3 has 15 amino acids. The CDR3 loop is CASSQGGLRTDTQYF. CDR3 nucleotides: TGCGCCAGCAGCCAAGGGGGGCTTCGAACAGATACGCAGTATTTT.

The chain couples TRBV2 to TRBJ2-5, with TRBD2 matching over 11 bases. Germline CDR1 is SNHLY and CDR2 is FYNNEI. This CDR3 spans 16 amino acids. V dropped 4 bases and J dropped 5; count of bases not matched to a gene: 9. The chain's CDR3 is CASSGRLAGGSETQYF. The CDR3 nucleotides are TGTGCCAGCAGTGGGAGGCTAGCGGGAGGAAGTGAGACCCAGTACTTC.

The V and J genes are TRBV6-5 and TRBJ2-2; 10 nucleotides align to TRBD1. Germline CDR1 MNHEY, CDR2 SVGAGI. The CDR3 consists of 15 residues. The junction had 7 bases not matched to a gene; V was cut back by 3 bases and J by 9 bases. This CDR3 reads CASSYSGTGDWELFF. The CDR3 region has the DNA TGTGCCAGCAGTTATTCCGGGACAGGGGATTGGGAGCTGTTTTTT.

This chain links TRBV7-6 with TRBJ2-7; 7 bases map to TRBD2. CDR1 and CDR2 from the germline V gene are SGHVS and FNYEAQ. Trimming took 5 bases from V and 0 from J; bases not matched to a gene: 10. The CDR3 extends over 16 amino acids. In DNA form, the CDR3 reads TGTGCCAGCAGCAACCAACCGCGGGGGAGCTCCTACGAGCAGTACTTC. It is translated as CASSNQPRGSSYEQYF. The full variable domain, its missing parts supplied by reference TRBV7-6 and TRBJ2-7, is GAGVSQSPRYKVTKRGQDVALRCDPISGHVSLYWYRQALGQGPEFLTYFNYEAQQDKSGLPNDRFSAERPEGSISTLTIQRTEQRDSAMYRCASSNQPRGSSYEQYFGPGTRLTVT.

The gene calls are TRBV2 and TRBJ2-3; TRBD1 matches 8 bases. The germline CDR1 and CDR2 sequences are SNHLY and FYNNEI. J lost 7 bases, V lost 6 bases, and 12 bases had no gene match. The CDR3 totals 15 residues. CDR3 loop: CASSGEDRARNTQYF. CDR3 coding DNA: TGTGCCAGCAGCGGGGAGGACAGGGCAAGAAATACGCAGTATTTT.

This chain connects TRBV27 to TRBJ2-1, with TRBD2 matching over 10 bases. This CDR3 comprises 13 residues. Germline loops: CDR1 MNHEY, CDR2 SMNVEV (reference sequence). Losses at the gene ends were 11 bases for V and 5 bases for J; bases not matched to a gene: 6. This chain's CDR3 is CAHGTSAHNEQFF. The CDR3 DNA follows: TGTGCCCACGGGACTAGCGCCCACAATGAGCAGTTCTTC.

J is TRBJ1-1 and V is TRBV27; 8 bases are a match to TRBD1. In germline, CDR1 is MNHEY, CDR2 SMNVEV (reference sequence). The CDR3 extends over 15 amino acids. V trimming: 6 bases; J trimming: 4 bases; junction bases outside the gene matches: 10. Here the CDR3 reads CASSPPQTGATEAFF. Written as DNA, the CDR3 is TGTGCCAGCAGCCCACCCCAGACAGGGGCCACTGAAGCTTTCTTT.

The rearrangement links TRBV19 to TRBJ1-5; D may be TRBD1 (5 bases). Germline V gene lookup returns CDR1 LNHDA and CDR2 SQIVND (reference sequence). This CDR3 has 15 residues. The V and J ends lost 8 bases and 0 bases respectively, with 14 bases between them. The CDR3: CASEAGLASNQPQHF. CDR3 DNA sequence: TGTGCCAGTGAAGCGGGGCTTGCTAGCAATCAGCCCCAGCATTTT.

The chain combines TRBV25-1 with TRBJ2-5, with 10 bases matching TRBD1. The germline CDR1 and CDR2 sequences are MGHDK and SYGVNS. Trimming removed 6 bases from V and 5 bases from J; junction bases left unmatched: 3. The length of the CDR3 is 13 residues. CDR3 residues: CASRRQGAETQYF. As DNA, the CDR3 is TGTGCCAGCAGACGACAGGGGGCCGAGACCCAGTACTTC. Combining the CDR3 with reference TRBV25-1 and TRBJ2-5 gives the whole variable domain EADIYQTPRYLVIGTGKKITLECSQTMGHDKMYWYQQDPGMELHLIHYSYGVNSTEKGDLSSESTVSRIRTEHFPLTLESARPSHTSQYLCASRRQGAETQYFGPGTRLLVL.

The rearrangement uses TRBV2 and TRBJ1-6; 9 bases line up with TRBD1. The CDR3 runs to 16 residues. Trimming took 5 bases from V and 5 from J; bases not matched to a gene: 7. Germline lookup yields CDR1 SNHLY and CDR2 FYNNEI. This CDR3 is CASSPRRTGDNSPLHF. As DNA, the CDR3 is TGTGCCAGCAGTCCGCGGAGGACAGGGGATAATTCACCCCTCCACTTT.

This clone came up a few times. The junction departs from germline at one end; a sequencing error may be responsible. The chain is built from TRBV7-2 and TRBJ1-4; D call uncertain. This CDR3 is built from 11 residues. Germline-derived CDR1 and CDR2 are SGHTA and FQGNSA. CDR3 coding DNA: TGTGCCAGCAGCTCCGGAGAAAGACTGTTTTTT. This translates into CASSSGERLFF.

J is TRBJ1-1 and V is TRBV28, with unresolved D. V was shortened by 3 bases and J by 6 bases, with 11 bases between the two germline ends. The germline V gene encodes CDR1 MDHEN and CDR2 SYDVKM. The CDR3 covers 13 residues. The CDR3 here is CASSLVSVSEAFF. CDR3 in DNA: TGTGCCAGCAGTTTGGTCAGTGTGTCTGAAGCTTTCTTT.

The J gene is TRBJ2-2, the V gene TRBV2; 10 nucleotides align to TRBD2. Germline V CDR1 and CDR2: SNHLY, FYNNEI. The trim removed 8 bases at V and 2 bases at J, leaving 5 bases unmatched. The CDR3 has 15 amino acids. The CDR3 nucleotides are TGTGCCAGCGGGGGACTAGCGATTAACACCGGGGAGCTGTTTTTT. This gives the protein CASGGLAINTGELFF.

The gene calls are TRBV29-1 and TRBJ2-7; weak D call: TRBD1 (5 bases). In germline, CDR1 is SQVTM, CDR2 ANQGSEA. Between the trimmed V and J ends, which lost 5 bases and 6 bases, there was a span of 14 bases. The CDR3 length is 12 residues. The CDR3 DNA sequence: TGCAGCGTTCTTATCCAGGGTCGCGAGCAGTACTTC. Encoded protein: CSVLIQGREQYF.

The chain links TRBV7-6 to TRBJ1-4; D call uncertain. This CDR3 is built from 14 residues. Trimming pared 5 bases from V and 8 bases from J, leaving 15 bases between. In germline, CDR1 is SGHVS, CDR2 FNYEAQ. As DNA, the CDR3 is TGTGCCAGCAGCCCCCCAGGCCCGGGGGAAAAACTGTTTTTT. Its translation: CASSPPGPGEKLFF.